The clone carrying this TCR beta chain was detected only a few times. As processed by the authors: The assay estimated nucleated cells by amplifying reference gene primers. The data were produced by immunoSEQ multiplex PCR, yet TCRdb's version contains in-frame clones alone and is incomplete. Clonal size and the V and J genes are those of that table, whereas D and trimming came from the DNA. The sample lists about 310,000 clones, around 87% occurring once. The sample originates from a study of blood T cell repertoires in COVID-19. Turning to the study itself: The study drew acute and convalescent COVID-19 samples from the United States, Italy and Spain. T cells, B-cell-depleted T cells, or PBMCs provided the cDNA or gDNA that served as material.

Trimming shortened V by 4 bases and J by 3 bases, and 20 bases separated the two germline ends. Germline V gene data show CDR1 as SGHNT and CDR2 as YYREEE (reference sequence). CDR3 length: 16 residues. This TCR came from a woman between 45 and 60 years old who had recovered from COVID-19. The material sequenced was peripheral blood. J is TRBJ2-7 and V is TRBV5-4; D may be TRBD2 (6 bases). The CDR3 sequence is CASSPPPGPGVYEQYF. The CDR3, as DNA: TGTGCCAGCAGCCCACCCCCAGGGCCGGGGGTCTACGAGCAGTACTTC.